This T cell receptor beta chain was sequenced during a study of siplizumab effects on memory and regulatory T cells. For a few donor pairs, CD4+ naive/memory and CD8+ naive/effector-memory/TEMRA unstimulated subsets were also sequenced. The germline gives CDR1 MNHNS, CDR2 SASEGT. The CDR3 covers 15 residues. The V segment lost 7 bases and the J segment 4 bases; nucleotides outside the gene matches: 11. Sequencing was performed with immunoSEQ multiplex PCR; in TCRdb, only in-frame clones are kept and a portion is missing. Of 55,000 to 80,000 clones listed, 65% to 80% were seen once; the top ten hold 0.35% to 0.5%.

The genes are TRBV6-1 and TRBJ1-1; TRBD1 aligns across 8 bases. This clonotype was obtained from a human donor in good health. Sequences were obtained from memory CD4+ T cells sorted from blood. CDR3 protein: CASMRTGQRSTEAFF. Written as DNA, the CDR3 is TGTGCCAGCATGAGGACAGGGCAACGAAGCACTGAAGCTTTCTTT.